This TCR beta chain was observed in a study of blood T cell repertoires in COVID-19. V lost 2 bases to trimming and J lost 1 base; unmatched junction nucleotides: 6. The CDR3 loop spans 17 amino acids. Per germline, CDR1 KGHSH and CDR2 LQKENI. Using immunoSEQ multiplex PCR, the repertoire was profiled, and TCRdb retains in-frame clones only, with some absent. The top ten clones hold roughly 1.3% of a sample with over 200,000 clones, 65% to 85% of them seen once. The chain uses TRBV18 and TRBJ1-1, with 11 nucleotides matching TRBD1. The sequenced material came from peripheral blood. This clonotype was obtained from a woman aged 25 to 39 with COVID-19, enrolled during active disease. The CDR3 sequence: CASSPRGQGGSNTEAFF. The CDR3 coding sequence is TGTGCCAGCTCACCAAGGGGACAGGGGGGTTCGAACACTGAAGCTTTCTTT.